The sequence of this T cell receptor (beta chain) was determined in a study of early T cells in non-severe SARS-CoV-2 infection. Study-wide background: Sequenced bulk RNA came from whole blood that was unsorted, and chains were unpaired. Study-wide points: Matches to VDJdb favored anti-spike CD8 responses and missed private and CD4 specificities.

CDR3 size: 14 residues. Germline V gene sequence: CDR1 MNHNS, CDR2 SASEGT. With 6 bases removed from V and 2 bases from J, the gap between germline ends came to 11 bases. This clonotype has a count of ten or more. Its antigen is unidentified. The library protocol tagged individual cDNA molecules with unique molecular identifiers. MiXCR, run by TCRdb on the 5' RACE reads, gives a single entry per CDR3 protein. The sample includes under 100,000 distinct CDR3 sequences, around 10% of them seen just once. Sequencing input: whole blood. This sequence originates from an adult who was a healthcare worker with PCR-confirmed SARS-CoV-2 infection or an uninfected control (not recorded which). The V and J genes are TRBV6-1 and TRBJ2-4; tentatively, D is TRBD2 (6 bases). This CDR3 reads CASRMGGTKNIQYF. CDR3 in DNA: TGTGCCAGCAGGATGGGGGGAACCAAAAACATTCAGTACTTC.